A single sample is the source of the 15 T cell receptor beta chains below, sequenced in a study of cytomegalovirus exposure and HLA in healthy donors. In the PCR, 60 Vbeta and 13 Jbeta primers were used. Data came from immunoSEQ multiplex PCR; TCRdb stores just in-frame clones and leaves some out. The sample holds under 200,000 clones; roughly four fifths are singletons and the top ten take around 2.5%. Input material: PBMCs. These receptors all come from a female donor in good health and CMV-seronegative.

The V and J genes are TRBV7-2 and TRBJ2-3, with TRBD2 matching 8 bases. The CDR3 loop spans 16 amino acids. The germline CDR1 and CDR2 sequences are SGHTA and FQGNSA. With 1 base clipped from V and 6 bases from J, the junction kept 9 bases outside the gene matches. CDR3 bases: TGTGCCAGCAGCTTAGGACTAGCGCGGGAGGTGGATACGCAGTATTTT. This codes for CASSLGLAREVDTQYF. Looking up the rest from reference TRBV7-2 and TRBJ2-3 gives the full variable domain: GAGVSQSPSNKVTEKGKDVELRCDPISGHTALYWYRQSLGQGLEFLIYFQGNSAPDKSGLPSDRFSAERTGGSVSTLTIQRTQQEDSAVYLCASSLGLAREVDTQYFGPGTRLTVL.

This clone showed up just a few times. The V call is TRBV4-3, the J call TRBJ2-5; 9 positions match TRBD1. The J call is uncertain, as TRBJ2-7 better fits the DNA end. The CDR3 runs to 16 residues. Germline V lookup: CDR1 LGHNA, CDR2 YSLEER. CDR3 amino acids: CASSQATGGYTYEQYF. DNA for the CDR3: TGCGCCAGCAGCCAGGCCACAGGGGGCTATACCTACGAGCAGTACTTC.

The chain is built from TRBV10-3 and TRBJ2-3; 7 bases are a match to TRBD2. The CDR3 extends over 13 amino acids. Trimming took 8 bases from V and 3 from J; bases not matched to a gene: 5. Germline loops: CDR1 ENHRY, CDR2 SYGVKD. CDR3 DNA sequence: TGTGCCATCCGGGGGGAAGTTACAGATACGCAGTATTTT. The encoded protein is CAIRGEVTDTQYF.

The CDR3 spells CASSLAIATDTQYF. The CDR3 DNA reads as TGTGCCAGCAGCTTAGCGATAGCCACAGATACGCAGTATTTT. J is TRBJ2-3 and V is TRBV7-2, with unresolved D. Trimming removed 0 bases at V and 2 bases at J, with 6 bases between. The germline V gene encodes CDR1 SGHTA and CDR2 FQGNSA. This CDR3 spans 14 amino acids.

V gene TRBV7-9 combines with J gene TRBJ2-5, with D unresolved. Germline loops: CDR1 SEHNR, CDR2 FQNEAQ (reference sequence). CDR3 length: 14 amino acids. V gave up 6 bases and J gave up 2 bases, with 13 bases separating them. In DNA form, the CDR3 reads TGTGCCAGCAGGTCTGCTAGTCCTCAAGAGACCCAGTACTTC. Amino acid sequence: CASRSASPQETQYF.

The chain recombines TRBV18 with TRBJ1-4; 11 bases agree with TRBD1. Germline trimming cut 2 bases from V and 7 bases from J; bases unmatched to any gene: 6. Looked up from germline, CDR1 is KGHSH and CDR2 is LQKENI. The CDR3 is 16 residues long. CDR3 region: CASSPVSGTGGEKLFF. CDR3 DNA: TGTGCCAGCTCACCAGTTTCCGGGACAGGGGGTGAAAAACTGTTTTTT.

The chain is built from TRBV5-6 and TRBJ1-1, with D tentatively TRBD1 (5 bases). Germline lookup yields CDR1 SGHDT and CDR2 YYEEEE. The CDR3 consists of 13 residues. Trimming removed 4 bases from V and 5 bases from J, with 12 bases in between. CDR3 in amino acids: CASSPVQGTEAFF. As DNA, the CDR3 is TGTGCCAGCAGCCCAGTTCAGGGTACTGAAGCTTTCTTT.

This clone was picked up a small number of times. Other DNA sequences of this sample code for an identical CDR3. The chain employs TRBV7-9 and TRBJ2-7; D is ambiguous. The germline gives CDR1 SEHNR, CDR2 FQNEAQ (reference sequence). This CDR3 has 11 residues. V was clipped by 5 bases and J by 3 bases, with 5 bases between them. CDR3 DNA sequence: TGTGCCAGCAGCCCCAACTACGAGCAGTACTTC. Encoded protein: CASSPNYEQYF.

The CDR3 here is CASSSEDRTYNEQFF. As DNA, the CDR3 is TGTGCCAGCAGCTCAGAGGACAGGACTTACAATGAGCAGTTCTTC. This chain connects TRBV7-9 to TRBJ2-1; 7 positions match TRBD1. After removal of 4 bases from V and 4 bases from J, the junction contained 7 bases not matched to a gene. The CDR3 has 15 amino acids. Germline CDR1 SEHNR, CDR2 FQNEAQ (reference sequence).

This clone was picked up a small number of times. The chain links TRBV18 to TRBJ2-1; maybe TRBD1 (6 bases). Trimming removed 3 bases at V and 7 bases at J, with 13 bases between. The germline CDR1 and CDR2 sequences are KGHSH and LQKENI. The CDR3 length is 14 residues. CDR3 loop: CASSPWAGENEQFF. In nucleotides, the CDR3 is TGTGCCAGCTCACCTTGGGCAGGGGAAAATGAGCAGTTCTTC. Combining the CDR3 with reference TRBV18 and TRBJ2-1 gives the whole variable domain NAGVMQNPRHLVRRRGQEARLRCSPMKGHSHVYWYRQLPEEGLKFMVYLQKENIIDESGMPKERFSAEFPKEGPSILRIQQVVRGDSAAYFCASSPWAGENEQFFGPGTRLTVL.

The CDR3 nucleotides are TGTGCCAGTAGTATAATTAAAGAGGGTTGGTACACTGAAGCTTTCTTT. Translation: CASSIIKEGWYTEAFF. The rearrangement uses TRBV19 and TRBJ1-1; D is uncertain. The CDR3 loop spans 16 amino acids. Trimming removed 2 bases from V and 3 bases from J, with 16 bases in between. Germline assignment: CDR1 LNHDA and CDR2 SQIVND (reference sequence).

The J gene is TRBJ2-7, the V gene TRBV30; 7 bases are shared with TRBD2. Germline V gene data show CDR1 as GTSNPN and CDR2 as SVGIG (reference sequence). J gave up 3 bases and V 7 bases, and 12 bases lay outside the gene matches. The CDR3 spans 14 residues. In DNA form, the CDR3 reads TGTGCCTTCCGAGGACTAGGAGAAGGCTACGAGCAGTACTTC. Its protein product is CAFRGLGEGYEQYF.

CDR3 DNA: TGTGCCAGCAGTTTCCTGACTAGCGCCAATGAGCAGTTCTTC. Its translation: CASSFLTSANEQFF. This chain uses TRBV28 with TRBJ2-1; 8 nucleotides align to TRBD2. Germline V gene lookup returns CDR1 MDHEN and CDR2 SYDVKM. J was trimmed by 6 bases and V by 3 bases; bases with no gene match: 4. CDR3 length equals 14 residues.

The V and J genes are TRBV6-4 and TRBJ2-1, with TRBD2 matching over 14 bases. Germline V gives CDR1 MRHNA, CDR2 SNTAGT. With 4 bases clipped from V and 8 bases from J, the junction kept 4 bases outside the gene matches. The CDR3 has 15 amino acids. CDR3 sequence: CASSGTSGGPDEQFF. The CDR3 nucleotides are TGTGCCAGCAGTGGGACTAGCGGGGGGCCAGATGAGCAGTTCTTC.

This rearrangement joins TRBV5-1 to TRBJ1-2; the match to TRBD1 covers 7 bases. The germline V gene encodes CDR1 SGHRS and CDR2 YFSETQ. V shed 4 bases and J 2 bases; nucleotides not matched to a gene: 2. This CDR3 has 13 amino acids. Written as DNA, the CDR3 is TGCGCCAGCAGCCCGGGACAGAACTATGGCTACACCTTC. It translates to CASSPGQNYGYTF. The whole variable domain, remainder taken from reference TRBV5-1 and TRBJ1-2, is KAGVTQTPRYLIKTRGQQVTLSCSPISGHRSVSWYQQTPGQGLQFLFEYFSETQRNKGNFPGRFSGRQFSNSRSEMNVSTLELGDSALYLCASSPGQNYGYTFGSGTRLTVV.